These 8 T cell receptor beta chains were all obtained from the same sample, sequenced in a study of blood T cell repertoires in COVID-19. Method: immunoSEQ multiplex PCR; TCRdb's copy keeps in-frame clones and lacks some. This sample has 450,000 or so clones, with over 75% found just once. Sequences were obtained from peripheral blood. The receptors here all came from a woman in her forties with COVID-19, enrolled during active disease.

The chain has TRBV7-2 and TRBJ1-1; D is possibly TRBD1 (5 bases). The CDR3 length is 14 residues. Germline values: CDR1 SGHTA, CDR2 FQGNSA. Trimming removed 0 bases from V and 7 bases from J, with 12 bases in between. The chain's CDR3 is CASSLAFSRGEAFF. CDR3 nucleotides: TGTGCCAGCAGCTTAGCCTTTTCAAGGGGTGAAGCTTTCTTT.

Points on this clone: One end of the junction is discordant with germline, which a read error may explain. The CDR3 nucleotides read TGTGCCAGCCGTGAGGTGGCGGGGTATCAGGGGCAGTTCTTC. Its translation is CASREVAGYQGQFF. The chain carries TRBV6-1 and TRBJ2-1; TRBD2 might be the D (6 bases). The length of the CDR3 is 14 residues. Germline V lookup: CDR1 MNHNS, CDR2 SASEGT.

The chain combines TRBV13 with TRBJ2-5; 7 bases are shared with TRBD2. In germline, CDR1 is PRHDT, CDR2 FYEKMQ (reference sequence). Trimming cost V 6 bases and J 1 base; bases outside gene matches: 5. The CDR3 runs to 14 residues. CDR3 nucleotides: TGTGCCAGCAGTTTTAGGACTAGCCAAGAGACCCAGTACTTC. As protein: CASSFRTSQETQYF.

The CDR3 reads CASSQGGGEGNEKLFF. The CDR3 DNA reads TGTGCCAGCAGCCAAGGGGGGGGTGAGGGGAATGAAAAACTGTTTTTT. The rearrangement uses TRBV4-2 and TRBJ1-4, with TRBD1 as a possible D gene (5 bases). The CDR3 length is 16 residues. V lost 1 base and J lost 5, with 14 bases in between. The germline V gene encodes CDR1 LGHNA and CDR2 YNFKEQ.

The chain links TRBV9 to TRBJ2-1; TRBD1 agrees at 7 bases. CDR1 is SGDLS and CDR2 is YYNGEE in the germline V gene. Trimming removed 3 bases from V and 9 bases from J; junction bases left unmatched: 15. The CDR3 extends over 16 amino acids. CDR3 nucleotides: TGTGCCAGCAGCGCCTTACAGGGGAACCTTGGGGGTGAGCAGTTCTTC. It codes for CASSALQGNLGGEQFF.

With regard to this clone: Other DNA sequences of this sample code for an identical CDR3. The chain joins TRBV11-2 to TRBJ1-5, with TRBD1 matching 7 bases. The trim removed 1 base at V and 3 bases at J, leaving 3 bases unmatched. CDR1 is SGHAT, CDR2 FQNNGV, per germline. The length of the CDR3 is 15 residues. This CDR3 is CASSLGTGDNQPQHF. The CDR3 DNA sequence: TGTGCCAGCAGCTTAGGGACAGGTGACAATCAGCCCCAGCATTTT.

This chain links TRBV18 with TRBJ1-2, with TRBD1 matching 10 bases. J lost 8 bases, V lost 3 bases, and 12 bases had no gene match. CDR1 is KGHSH, CDR2 LQKENI, per germline. This CDR3 has 16 residues. CDR3 sequence: CASSPSRTGTGVGYTF. In DNA form, the CDR3 reads TGTGCCAGCTCACCCTCCCGGACCGGGACAGGGGTGGGCTACACCTTC.

The chain combines TRBV27 with TRBJ1-3; D perhaps matches TRBD1 (6 bases). The CDR3 contains 15 residues. Germline CDR1 reads MNHEY; CDR2 reads SMNVEV (reference sequence). The V and J ends lost 3 bases and 4 bases respectively, with 13 bases between them. CDR3: CASSFGGGRGNTIYF. In DNA form, the CDR3 reads TGTGCCAGCAGTTTTGGGGGGGGGCGCGGAAACACCATATATTTT.